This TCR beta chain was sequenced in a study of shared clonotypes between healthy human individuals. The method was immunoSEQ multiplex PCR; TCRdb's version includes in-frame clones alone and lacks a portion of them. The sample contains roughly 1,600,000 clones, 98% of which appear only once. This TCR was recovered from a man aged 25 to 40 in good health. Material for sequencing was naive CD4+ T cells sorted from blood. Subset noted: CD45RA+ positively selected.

The CDR3 spells CASRRLAGDYNEQFF. The CDR3 DNA reads as TGTGCCAGCCGTCGGCTAGCGGGAGACTACAATGAGCAGTTCTTC. The chain has TRBV5-4 and TRBJ2-1, with 10 bases identical to TRBD2. V dropped 7 bases and J dropped 3; count of bases not matched to a gene: 7. This CDR3 contains 15 residues. CDR1 is SGHNT and CDR2 is YYREEE in the germline V gene (reference sequence).